This TCR beta chain was identified during a study of blood T cell repertoires in COVID-19. The germline V gene encodes CDR1 SGHVS and CDR2 FNYEAQ. The CDR3 length is 14 residues. The V segment lost 3 bases and the J segment 1 base; nucleotides outside the gene matches: 2. TCRdb keeps only in-frame clones here, not all; method: immunoSEQ multiplex PCR. Of roughly 190,000 clones in the sample, about nine tenths are singletons; the top ten hold 2% to 2.5%. This clone appeared a single time. This sequence originates from a woman in her 30s who had recovered from COVID-19. The rearrangement links TRBV7-6 to TRBJ1-1, with 7 bases identical to TRBD1. Sequenced sample: PBMCs or T cells enriched from blood (not recorded which). As DNA, the CDR3 is TGTGCCAGCAGCTTTCGGACAGGGAACACTGAAGCTTTCTTT. As protein: CASSFRTGNTEAFF. The full variable domain, with the rest looked up from reference TRBV7-6 and TRBJ1-1, is GAGVSQSPRYKVTKRGQDVALRCDPISGHVSLYWYRQALGQGPEFLTYFNYEAQQDKSGLPNDRFSAERPEGSISTLTIQRTEQRDSAMYRCASSFRTGNTEAFFGQGTRLTVV.